Below are 17 T cell receptor beta chains sequenced from a single sample in a study of T cell responses to AZD1222 COVID-19 vaccine. TCRdb keeps only in-frame clones here, not all; method: immunoSEQ multiplex PCR. The repertoire holds more than 85,000 clones, 82% seen once, with 4.5% to 6% in the top ten. This specimen consisted of peripheral blood, obtained on day 0 of AZD1222 vaccination. The origin of the receptors is an adult in good health.

The chain combines TRBV10-3 with TRBJ1-1, with TRBD1 identical over 9 bases. The V gene end was trimmed by 4 bases and the J gene end by 0 bases; junction bases not matched to a gene: 6. The CDR3 has 16 residues. Germline CDR1 reads ENHRY; CDR2 reads SYGVKD. The DNA of the CDR3 is TGTGCCATCAGTGGGACAGGGGAGAAGATGAACACTGAAGCTTTCTTT. Its protein product is CAISGTGEKMNTEAFF.

This clone was detected a few times. The gene calls are TRBV2 and TRBJ2-2; 9 bases are a match to TRBD1. This CDR3 has 14 residues. The J segment lost 7 bases and the V segment lost 6 bases, leaving 6 bases of the junction unmatched. Germline-derived CDR1 and CDR2 are SNHLY and FYNNEI. CDR3 sequence reads: CASSLGQGYGELFF. The CDR3 DNA reads TGTGCCAGCAGCCTCGGACAGGGGTACGGGGAGCTGTTTTTT.

The chain joins TRBV4-1 to TRBJ1-4; TRBD1 agrees at 9 bases. Germline CDR1 reads MGHRA; CDR2 reads YSYEKL. The CDR3 is 16 amino acids. The V segment lost 4 bases and the J segment 2 bases; nucleotides outside the gene matches: 5. In DNA form, the CDR3 reads TGCGCCAGCAGCCTTGGACAGGGGTCTACTAATGAAAAACTGTTTTTT. Its protein is CASSLGQGSTNEKLFF.

J is TRBJ1-6 and V is TRBV6-5; weak D call: TRBD1 (6 bases). The CDR3 length is 14 residues. Germline V gene lookup returns CDR1 MNHEY and CDR2 SVGAGI. The V end lost 6 bases, the J end lost 7 bases, and 13 bases lay between the germline ends. The CDR3 reads CASSTDRLNSPLHF. In DNA form, the CDR3 reads TGTGCCAGCAGCACAGACAGGCTGAATTCACCCCTCCACTTT.

The CDR3 region has the DNA TGTGCCAGCAGCTTAGCCACAGCATCGTGGGGCAGTCGCTACACCTTC. Protein: CASSLATASWGSRYTF. This chain links TRBV7-2 with TRBJ1-2; D is possibly TRBD1 (5 bases). The length of the CDR3 is 16 residues. The germline gives CDR1 SGHTA, CDR2 FQGNSA. V lost 0 bases to trimming and J lost 9 bases, with 20 bases between them.

The V and J genes are TRBV5-1 and TRBJ2-1; 7 bases agree with TRBD1. From germline, CDR1 is SGHRS and CDR2 YFSETQ. CDR3 size: 14 residues. The V and J ends lost 0 bases and 4 bases, in that order; junction bases with no gene match: 1. This CDR3 reads CASSLGDSYNEQFF. In DNA form, the CDR3 reads TGCGCCAGCAGCTTGGGGGACAGTTACAATGAGCAGTTCTTC.

The chain uses TRBV5-1 and TRBJ1-1; 11 nucleotides match TRBD1. CDR1 and CDR2 from the germline V gene are SGHRS and YFSETQ. The V and J ends lost 4 bases and 3 bases, in that order; junction bases with no gene match: 8. This CDR3 has 16 amino acids. The CDR3 DNA sequence: TGCGCCAGCAGCGCCCTACCGGGACAGGGGGACACTGAAGCTTTCTTT. It translates to CASSALPGQGDTEAFF.

This clone has just a few counts. The rearrangement links TRBV6-4 to TRBJ2-5; 15 bases fit TRBD2. The V segment lost 4 bases and the J segment 2 bases; nucleotides outside the gene matches: 2. Germline V CDR1 and CDR2: MRHNA, SNTAGT. CDR3 length: 16 residues. As DNA, the CDR3 is TGTGCCAGCAGTGCCGGGACTAGCGGGGGGCAAGAGACCCAGTACTTC. Translation: CASSAGTSGGQETQYF.

This chain uses TRBV4-3 with TRBJ1-5, with 7 bases aligning to TRBD1. The CDR3 runs 16 residues. CDR1 and CDR2 (germline): LGHNA, YSLEER. Losses at the gene ends were 3 bases for V and 6 bases for J; bases not matched to a gene: 11. CDR3 sequence reads: CASSHRKQGFLQPQHF. As DNA, the CDR3 is TGCGCCAGCAGCCATCGAAAACAGGGGTTCCTTCAGCCCCAGCATTTT.

The J gene is TRBJ2-1, the V gene TRBV11-2; D is unclear. Between the trimmed V and J ends, which lost 2 bases and 2 bases, there was a span of 7 bases. This CDR3 spans 14 amino acids. Germline V CDR1 and CDR2: SGHAT, FQNNGV. The CDR3 DNA reads as TGTGCCAGCAGCTTATTGACGCCCTACAATGAGCAGTTCTTC. It encodes CASSLLTPYNEQFF.

The V and J genes are TRBV11-3 and TRBJ2-1; 12 nucleotides align to TRBD2. Trimming at V came to 5 bases and at J to 4 bases, leaving 3 bases not matched to a gene. Germline CDR1 and CDR2: SGHNT and YENEEA. The CDR3 has 15 residues. CDR3: CASSHGTSGYNEQFF. CDR3 coding DNA: TGTGCCAGCAGCCACGGGACTAGCGGGTACAATGAGCAGTTCTTC.

This clone was observed a handful of times. This chain links TRBV4-2 with TRBJ2-1; 8 bases map to TRBD2. CDR1 is LGHNA and CDR2 is YNFKEQ in the germline V gene. There are 18 residues in the CDR3. The ends lost 0 bases at V and 5 bases at J; junction bases unmatched: 12. The CDR3 loop is CASSQDQSSGVVNNEQFF. CDR3 DNA sequence: TGTGCCAGCAGCCAAGATCAGAGTAGCGGGGTCGTAAACAATGAGCAGTTCTTC.

The chain employs TRBV7-2 and TRBJ2-7; D is perhaps TRBD1 (6 bases). Germline V gives CDR1 SGHTA, CDR2 FQGNSA. The V and J ends lost 0 bases and 0 bases respectively, with 12 bases between them. This CDR3 has 16 residues. The CDR3 DNA follows: TGTGCCAGCAGCTTAGCTCCCACAGGGCCCTCCTACGAGCAGTACTTC. It encodes CASSLAPTGPSYEQYF.

The chain is built from TRBV3-1 (or the pseudogene TRBV3-2) and TRBJ2-1; D uncertain. The ends were cut back, 7 bases at V and 3 bases at J, with 22 bases in the middle. Germline loops: CDR1 LGHDT, CDR2 YNNKEL (reference sequence). The CDR3 consists of 17 residues. The CDR3 here is CASIRAIGLVDYNEQFF. The CDR3 region has the DNA TGTGCCAGCATTAGGGCCATAGGGCTAGTCGACTACAATGAGCAGTTCTTC.

This chain joins TRBV12-3 or TRBV12-4 and TRBJ2-7; D remains ambiguous. CDR3 length: 13 residues. Trimming left V 3 bases short and J 0 bases short, with 6 bases between. CDR3 coding DNA: TGTGCCAGCAGTTTCCCAGGCTCCTACGAGCAGTACTTC. Translation gives CASSFPGSYEQYF.

The chain couples TRBV7-9 to TRBJ1-1; perhaps TRBD1 as D (6 bases). Germline V lookup: CDR1 SEHNR, CDR2 FQNEAQ (reference sequence). CDR3 length equals 13 residues. V lost 3 bases, J lost 6 bases, and 11 bases lay in between. CDR3 DNA sequence: TGTGCCAGCAGCTTGGGGGGCGACCCTGAAGCTTTCTTT. Protein: CASSLGGDPEAFF.

The CDR3 reads CASSYAASGGMSNQPQHF. In DNA form, the CDR3 reads TGTGCCAGCAGTTATGCAGCCTCAGGGGGAATGAGCAATCAGCCCCAGCATTTT. The chain joins TRBV6-2 or TRBV6-3 to TRBJ1-5; TRBD1 agrees at 7 bases. Germline V CDR1 and CDR2: MNHEY, SVGEGT. There are 18 residues in the CDR3. V gave up 3 bases and J gave up 1 base; unmatched junction bases: 12.